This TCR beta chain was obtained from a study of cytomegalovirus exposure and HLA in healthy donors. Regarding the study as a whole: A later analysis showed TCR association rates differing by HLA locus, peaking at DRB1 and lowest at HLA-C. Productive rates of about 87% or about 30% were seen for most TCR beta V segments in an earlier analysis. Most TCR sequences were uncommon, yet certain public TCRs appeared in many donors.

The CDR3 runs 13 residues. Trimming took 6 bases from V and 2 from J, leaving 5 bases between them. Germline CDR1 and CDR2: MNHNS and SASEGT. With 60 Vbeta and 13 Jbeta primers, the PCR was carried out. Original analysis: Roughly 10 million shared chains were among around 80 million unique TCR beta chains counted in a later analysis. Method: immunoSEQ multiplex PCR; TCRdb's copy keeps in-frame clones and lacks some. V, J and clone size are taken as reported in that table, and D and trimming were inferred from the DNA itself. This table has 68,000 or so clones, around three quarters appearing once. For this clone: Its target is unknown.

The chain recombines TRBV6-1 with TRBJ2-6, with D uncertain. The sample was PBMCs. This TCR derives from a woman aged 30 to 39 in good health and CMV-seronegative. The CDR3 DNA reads TGTGCCAGCAGGGCCCCTGGGGCCAACGTCCTGACTTTC. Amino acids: CASRAPGANVLTF.